Each of the 15 T cell receptor beta chains below was sequenced from the same sample in a study of vaccination and CD4 T cells after COVID-19. Treatment defined: approximately nine-day PBMC culture with coronavirus spike peptide pools or control peptides (ViraFEST assay). What these receptors recognize is not known. With the Oncomine TCR Beta short-read assay, DNA from cultured CD4+ T cells was sequenced. Each CDR3 protein is one row after TCRdb ran MiXCR on the PCR reads. The table has more than 10,000 distinct CDR3 sequences, 50% seen once. Sequencing was done on a sample of CD4+ T cells from blood, cultured in vitro. The receptors come from a human donor who had recovered from COVID-19.

The chain uses TRBV6-1 and TRBJ2-7, with 8 bases matching TRBD2. Trimming removed 7 bases from V and 4 bases from J; junction bases left unmatched: 6. This CDR3 spans 13 amino acids. Germline loops: CDR1 MNHNS, CDR2 SASEGT. The CDR3 region has the DNA TGTGCCAGCACTGCGGGGGGCCTGTACGAGCAGTACTTC. This encodes CASTAGGLYEQYF.

This chain links TRBV11-2 with TRBJ1-3; 7 nucleotides line up with TRBD1. Trimming removed 5 bases from V and 2 bases from J; junction bases left unmatched: 9. Germline lookup yields CDR1 SGHAT and CDR2 FQNNGV. The CDR3 sequence is 16 residues long. The CDR3 loop is CASSPITGEAGNTIYF. CDR3 DNA: TGTGCCAGCAGCCCAATTACAGGGGAAGCTGGAAACACCATATATTTT.

This clonotype was picked up a small number of times. The V and J genes are TRBV20-1 and TRBJ2-3; a weak D match, TRBD1 (7 bases). The CDR3 has 14 residues. CDR1 is DFQATT, CDR2 SNEGSKA, per germline (reference sequence). V lost 8 bases and J 2 bases, leaving 17 bases between the germline ends. The CDR3: CSSRGLANTDTQYF. CDR3 bases: TGCAGTTCGAGGGGGCTAGCGAACACAGATACGCAGTATTTT.

This chain connects TRBV6-1 to TRBJ2-3, with D unclear. CDR3 length: 15 amino acids. Trimming stripped 4 bases from V and 3 bases from J, with 14 bases between. CDR1 is MNHNS and CDR2 is SASEGT in the germline V gene. The DNA of the CDR3 is TGTGCCAGCAGTGCCGAATTCACTACTACAGATACGCAGTATTTT. Translating it yields CASSAEFTTTDTQYF.

This clonotype has more than one count but fewer than ten. The rearrangement uses TRBV28 and TRBJ1-3; 7 bases map to TRBD1. Germline trimming cut 4 bases from V and 3 bases from J; bases unmatched to any gene: 18. Germline assignment: CDR1 MDHEN and CDR2 SYDVKM. CDR3 length: 19 amino acids. In DNA form, the CDR3 reads TGTGCCAGCAGTTCCATCATAAACCCGGGACAGTTCGATGGAAACACCATATATTTT. This gives the protein CASSSIINPGQFDGNTIYF.

J is TRBJ2-5 and V is TRBV6-1, with D perhaps matching TRBD2 (6 bases). Germline V gene data show CDR1 as MNHNS and CDR2 as SASEGT. The length of the CDR3 is 14 residues. Between the trimmed V and J ends, which lost 5 bases and 4 bases, there was a span of 14 bases. The DNA for the CDR3 is TGTGCCAGCAGTCTGACTAGGATCATAGAGACCCAGTACTTC. Translating it yields CASSLTRIIETQYF.

The chain couples TRBV5-1 to TRBJ2-3; 10 bases agree with TRBD1. This CDR3 spans 15 amino acids. The V gene's germline CDR1 is SGHRS and CDR2 YFSETQ. V was clipped by 2 bases and J by 4 bases; unmatched bases: 4. This chain's CDR3 is CASSFGTGVADTQYF. The CDR3 region has the DNA TGCGCCAGCAGCTTCGGGACAGGGGTGGCAGATACGCAGTATTTT.

This rearrangement joins TRBV5-4 to TRBJ2-1; 8 bases are a match to TRBD2. J was trimmed by 8 bases and V by 2 bases; bases with no gene match: 6. CDR3 length: 14 residues. CDR1 is SGHNT and CDR2 is YYREEE in the germline V gene (reference sequence). The CDR3 region is CASSFEGLAHEQFF. The CDR3 nucleotides read TGTGCCAGCAGCTTCGAAGGACTAGCCCATGAGCAGTTCTTC.

The table lists this clonotype with a count of one. V and J are TRBV5-5 and TRBJ2-5; D is ambiguous. Germline V gene sequence: CDR1 SGHKS, CDR2 YYEKEE (reference sequence). This CDR3 has 12 amino acids. V was trimmed by 4 bases and J by 2 bases, leaving 6 bases between them. This chain's CDR3 is CASSTRQETQYF. DNA for the CDR3: TGTGCCAGCAGCACCAGGCAAGAGACCCAGTACTTC.

The chain couples TRBV20-1 to TRBJ2-7; 8 bases agree with TRBD2. J lost 6 bases, V lost 0 bases, and 13 bases had no gene match. Germline V gene sequence: CDR1 DFQATT, CDR2 SNEGSKA (reference sequence). The CDR3 loop spans 16 amino acids. CDR3 sequence reads: CSARDRTSHTYSEQYF. The CDR3 DNA reads TGCAGTGCTAGAGATCGGACTAGCCACACTTATTCCGAGCAGTACTTC.

The J gene is TRBJ2-7, the V gene TRBV7-9, with a tentative D call TRBD2 (5 bases). V lost 1 base and J lost 4, with 8 bases in between. From germline, CDR1 is SEHNR and CDR2 FQNEAQ (reference sequence). The CDR3 spans 13 residues. CDR3 in DNA: TGTGCCAGCAGCTTAGGTCGGGGATACGAGCAGTACTTC. It specifies CASSLGRGYEQYF.

The CDR3 reads CATSDGQDYEQYF. The CDR3 DNA follows: TGTGCCACCAGTGATGGACAGGACTACGAGCAGTACTTC. The V gene is TRBV24-1, the J gene TRBJ2-7; 7 bases fit TRBD1. With 3 bases clipped from V and 3 bases from J, the junction kept 1 base outside the gene matches. The germline V gene has CDR1 KGHDR and CDR2 SFDVKD. This CDR3 region has 13 residues.

V and J are TRBV6-5 and TRBJ1-1; TRBD1 might be the D (5 bases). Trimming took 4 bases from V and 0 from J, leaving 15 bases between them. The CDR3 is 16 residues long. Germline CDR1 and CDR2: MNHEY and SVGAGI. The CDR3 DNA is TGTGCCAGCAGTTTGGGGGTCCGCCCAATGAACACTGAAGCTTTCTTT. Amino acids: CASSLGVRPMNTEAFF.

The V call is TRBV7-9, the J call TRBJ2-3; D gene uncertain. The CDR3 loop spans 16 amino acids. CDR1 is SEHNR, CDR2 FQNEAQ, per germline (reference sequence). The V end lost 5 bases, the J end lost 1 base, and 16 bases lay between the germline ends. The CDR3 DNA follows: TGTGCCAGCAGCCAAATAGCCCTGGAAGGCACAGATACGCAGTATTTT. Encoded protein: CASSQIALEGTDTQYF.

On this clonotype itself: Its ends do not fully match the called genes, so a read error is possible. The chain couples TRBV18 to TRBJ2-2; a weak D match, TRBD1 (5 bases). The CDR3 is 13 residues long. The germline V gene has CDR1 KGHSH and CDR2 LQKENI. In DNA form, the CDR3 reads TGTGCCAGCTCACCTCAGGACACCAGGGAGCTGTTTTTT. It codes for CASSPQDTRELFF.